The 10 T cell receptor beta chains listed next were all sequenced from one sample in a study of shared clonotypes between healthy human individuals. Data came from immunoSEQ multiplex PCR; TCRdb stores just in-frame clones and leaves some out. This table has some 2,500,000 clones, 93% appearing once. Material: naive CD4+ T cells from PBMCs. Subset described: CD45RA+ positively selected. These receptors originate from a man aged 18 to 35 in good health. Some clones in this sample may be carry-over from other donors' samples.

The gene calls are TRBV18 and TRBJ2-1, with 8 bases fitting TRBD2. The CDR3 contains 16 residues. V gave up 2 bases and J gave up 6 bases; unmatched junction bases: 9. Germline lookup yields CDR1 KGHSH and CDR2 LQKENI. The CDR3 sequence: CASSPSAGGAGNEQFF. As DNA, the CDR3 is TGTGCCAGCTCACCATCGGCGGGAGGTGCAGGCAATGAGCAGTTCTTC. The full variable domain, with the rest looked up from reference TRBV18 and TRBJ2-1, is NAGVMQNPRHLVRRRGQEARLRCSPMKGHSHVYWYRQLPEEGLKFMVYLQKENIIDESGMPKERFSAEFPKEGPSILRIQQVVRGDSAAYFCASSPSAGGAGNEQFFGPGTRLTVL.

The rearrangement links TRBV2 to TRBJ2-5; TRBD1 aligns across 9 bases. The CDR3 totals 13 residues. Looked up from germline, CDR1 is SNHLY and CDR2 is FYNNEI. J gave up 4 bases and V 8 bases, and 5 bases lay outside the gene matches. CDR3: CASQGGQGETQYF. The DNA of the CDR3 is TGTGCCAGCCAGGGGGGACAGGGAGAGACCCAGTACTTC.

The rearrangement joins TRBV5-4 to TRBJ2-7; 7 bases fit TRBD1. The length of the CDR3 is 14 residues. With 4 bases clipped from V and 6 bases from J, the junction kept 10 bases outside the gene matches. Germline values: CDR1 SGHNT, CDR2 YYREEE (reference sequence). The CDR3 spells CASSTYRGSGEQYF. In DNA form, the CDR3 reads TGTGCCAGCAGCACATACAGGGGTTCGGGCGAGCAGTACTTC.

This chain connects TRBV6-1 to TRBJ1-1; D perhaps matches TRBD1 (5 bases). In germline, CDR1 is MNHNS, CDR2 SASEGT. Trimming shortened V by 3 bases and J by 1 base, and 6 bases separated the two germline ends. The CDR3 sequence is 13 residues long. CDR3 residues: CASSDGANTEAFF. The CDR3 DNA reads TGTGCCAGCAGTGATGGGGCGAACACTGAAGCTTTCTTT.

This sequence joins TRBV9 and TRBJ2-5; D is tentatively TRBD1 or TRBD2 (5 bases each). This CDR3 is 14 amino acids long. V lost 3 bases to trimming and J lost 5 bases, with 14 bases between them. Germline V lookup: CDR1 SGDLS, CDR2 YYNGEE. The CDR3 loop is CASSAGTSGETQYF. The CDR3 DNA follows: TGTGCCAGCAGCGCCGGGACGAGTGGGGAGACCCAGTACTTC.

This clone has only a few counts. The chain carries TRBV29-1 and TRBJ1-5; no reliable D call. This CDR3 is 12 amino acids long. V lost 4 bases and J 2 bases, leaving 6 bases between the germline ends. Germline V gives CDR1 SQVTM, CDR2 ANQGSEA. The CDR3 coding sequence is TGCAGCGTTGGTCACGGCAATCAGCCCCAGCATTTT. Encoded protein: CSVGHGNQPQHF.

Points on this clone: Additional DNA sequences in this sample encode the identical CDR3. This sequence joins TRBV28 and TRBJ2-5; D unclear. The CDR3 is 12 residues long. Per the germline V gene, CDR1 is MDHEN and CDR2 is SYDVKM. V was pared by 2 bases and J by 5 bases, with 6 bases between. CDR3 loop: CASSLIRETQYF. The CDR3 DNA reads as TGTGCCAGCAGTTTAATACGGGAGACCCAGTACTTC. Using reference TRBV28 and TRBJ2-5 for the parts outside the CDR3, the full variable domain is DVKVTQSSRYLVKRTGEKVFLECVQDMDHENMFWYRQDPGLGLRLIYFSYDVKMKEKGDIPEGYSVSREKKERFSLILESASTNQTSMYLCASSLIRETQYFGPGTRLLVL.

The J gene is TRBJ2-5, the V gene TRBV7-9, with TRBD1 matching 7 bases. Germline CDR1 is SEHNR and CDR2 is FQNEAQ (reference sequence). CDR3 size: 14 residues. The trim removed 5 bases at V and 0 bases at J, leaving 3 bases unmatched. The CDR3 nucleotides are TGTGCCAGCAGCCCCAGGGGGTACCAAGAGACCCAGTACTTC. Translating it yields CASSPRGYQETQYF.

The sample holds one count of this clone. This chain uses TRBV6-5 with TRBJ1-4, with D unresolved. CDR3 length equals 16 residues. The germline gives CDR1 MNHEY, CDR2 SVGAGI. V lost 2 bases to trimming and J lost 8 bases, with 18 bases between them. The CDR3 region is CASSYVSPQRAEKLFF. The CDR3 coding sequence is TGTGCCAGCAGTTACGTTTCCCCCCAGCGAGCGGAAAAACTGTTTTTT.

V usage is TRBV19 and J usage is TRBJ1-1; no clear D. The CDR3 length is 13 residues. V was pared by 5 bases and J by 5 bases, with 12 bases between. CDR1 is LNHDA, CDR2 SQIVND, per germline (reference sequence). CDR3 sequence: CASSSTTGTEAFF. In DNA, the CDR3 is TGTGCCAGTAGTTCTACCACGGGGACTGAAGCTTTCTTT.